At least ten counts were recorded for the clone carrying this TCR beta chain. With iRepertoire HTBI primers and Arm-PCR of CDR3 regions, TCR beta libraries were built. Via MiXCR, TCRdb re-called the multiplex PCR reads, giving one row per CDR3 protein. The table shows 250,000 to 300,000 distinct CDR3 sequences, with 18% occurring only once. This sample was taken from a study of regulatory T cells in long-lasting Graves disease. This sample's time point: newly diagnosed GD, antithyroid drugs for less than 3 months. The TCR library was prepared using RNA isolated from PBMCs. The patient group derived from an endocrinology department in Xi'an, China. A blood draw put around 9.1 milliliters of peripheral blood into EDTA tubes. The CDR3 consists of 17 residues. J lost 0 bases, V lost 4 bases, and 5 bases had no gene match. Germline loops: CDR1 SGHRS, CDR2 YFSETQ. This same sample was also taken into another study, of T cells in Graves' hyperthyroidism and ophthalmopathy. That work states: The HTBI primer set served for first-round RT-PCR of the TCR CDR3.

This TCR derives from a woman aged 30 to 39 with Graves disease. This chain connects TRBV5-1 to TRBJ2-5; TRBD2 agrees at 14 bases. This material consisted of peripheral blood mononuclear cells (PBMCs), taken at new diagnosis, from a patient treated with antithyroid drugs. The CDR3 reads CASSLGTSGRNQETQYF. The DNA for the CDR3 is TGCGCCAGCAGCCTCGGGACTAGCGGGAGAAACCAAGAGACCCAGTACTTC.